This TCR beta chain was obtained from a study of blood T cell repertoires in COVID-19. Study summary: COVID-19 samples collected from the United States, Italy and Spain covered acute and convalescent phases. T cells, B-cell-depleted T cells, or PBMCs supplied cDNA or gDNA.

Per the original methods: Researchers report that nucleated cell counts were estimated from reference gene primer amplification. Clones were read by immunoSEQ multiplex PCR, and TCRdb kept only the in-frame ones, dropping some. The DNA gave D and trimming, while V, J and clone size come from that table. The table has a few hundred thousand clones, roughly 88% seen once. This CDR3 contains 14 residues. CDR1 SGHRS and CDR2 YFSETQ come from the germline V gene. Trimming removed 4 bases from V and 5 bases from J, with 15 bases in between. The chain has TRBV5-1 and TRBJ1-1; D is unresolved. This receptor was identified in a woman aged 30 to 39 who had recovered from COVID-19. Sequences were obtained from peripheral blood. The CDR3 DNA follows: TGCGCCAGCAGCATGGACGGACTGAGGACTGAAGCTTTCTTT. It is translated as CASSMDGLRTEAFF.